The rows below give T cell receptor beta chains drawn from one sample of a study of shared clonotypes between healthy human individuals. Profiling relied on immunoSEQ multiplex PCR, and the TCRdb table lists in-frame clones only, not all of them. The table records 600,000 to 700,000 clones, about 80% of them present only once. Sequencing was performed on memory CD4+ T cells sorted from blood. The source of these receptors is a woman in her twenties or thirties in good health. Both conserved end residues are part of each CDR3. D genes are given only for firm matches. Clone size is not always given. Where it is, it says once, few, many or a class for expanded clones.

j_gene | d_gene | len | abundance | v_gene | CDR3aa | CDR3nt
TRBJ2-2 | TRBD2 | 15 | - | TRBV11-2 | CASSFGGLDTGELFF | TGTGCCAGCAGCTTTGGTGGACTAGACACCGGGGAGCTGTTTTTT
TRBJ1-5 | - | 12 | - | TRBV2 | CASSESNQPQHF | TGTGCCAGCAGTGAAAGCAATCAGCCCCAGCATTTT
TRBJ2-6 | TRBD1 | 17 | - | TRBV9 | CASSGGQPPSGANVLTF | TGTGCCAGCAGCGGGGGACAGCCCCCCTCTGGGGCCAACGTCCTGACTTTC
TRBJ2-2 | TRBD2 | 18 | - | TRBV4-1 | CASSQDNMASGNTGELFF | TGCGCCAGCAGCCAAGATAATATGGCTAGCGGGAACACCGGGGAGCTGTTTTTT
TRBJ1-1 | TRBD1 | 13 | - | TRBV29-1 | CSVHRQGGTEAFF | TGCAGCGTCCACAGACAGGGAGGGACTGAAGCTTTCTTT
TRBJ1-1 | TRBD1 | 14 | - | TRBV30 | CAWSLGQFNTEAFF | TGTGCCTGGAGCCTGGGACAGTTCAACACTGAAGCTTTCTTT
TRBJ2-4 | - | 17 | - | TRBV19 | CASSIMGRGLGQNIQYF | TGTGCCAGTAGTATAATGGGACGGGGTCTTGGCCAAAACATTCAGTACTTC
TRBJ2-3 | - | 15 | - | TRBV7-2 | CASSLGGLSTDTQYF | TGTGCCAGCAGCCTAGGGGGTTTAAGCACAGATACGCAGTATTTT
TRBJ1-1 | - | 13 | - | TRBV2 | CASSFQMNTEAFF | TGTGCCAGCAGTTTCCAGATGAACACTGAAGCTTTCTTT
TRBJ1-2 | TRBD1 | 13 | - | TRBV5-1 | CASSFTGEEGYTF | TGCGCCAGCAGCTTCACAGGGGAAGAGGGCTACACCTTC
TRBJ1-5 | - | 11 | few | TRBV28 | CASSLTLSQHF | TGTGCCAGCAGTCTCACGCTTAGCCAGCATTTT
TRBJ2-2 | TRBD1 | 16 | - | TRBV6-1 | CASSARTGRNTGELFF | TGTGCCAGCAGTGCCCGGACAGGGAGGAACACCGGGGAGCTGTTTTTT
TRBJ1-2 | - | 13 | - | TRBV10-3 | CAIRPPDNYGYTF | TGTGCCATCAGGCCCCCAGACAACTATGGCTACACCTTC
TRBJ2-1 | TRBD2 | 14 | - | TRBV30 | CAWRGASGSHEQFF | TGTGCCTGGAGAGGGGCTAGCGGGAGCCATGAGCAGTTCTTC
TRBJ2-2 | - | 15 | - | TRBV5-1 | CASSLSGANTGELFF | TGCGCCAGCAGCTTGAGCGGCGCGAACACCGGGGAGCTGTTTTTT
TRBJ2-7 | - | 12 | - | TRBV7-2 | CASSFFEDEQYF | TGTGCCAGCAGCTTCTTTGAGGACGAGCAGTACTTC
TRBJ2-7 | - | 15 | - | TRBV11-2 | CASSLAGTGTYEQYF | TGTGCCAGCAGCTTAGCCGGGACCGGGACCTACGAGCAGTACTTC
TRBJ2-2 | TRBD1 | 14 | - | TRBV27 | CASSERTGTGELFF | TGTGCCAGCAGTGAGCGGACAGGGACCGGGGAGCTGTTTTTT
TRBJ2-5 | TRBD2 | 16 | - | TRBV19 | CASSSGASGRGKTQYF | TGTGCCAGTAGTAGCGGCGCTAGCGGGAGAGGCAAGACCCAGTACTTC
TRBJ2-1 | - | 16 | once | TRBV21-1 | CASSKCGTSGNNEQFF | TGTGCCAGCAGCAAATGTGGGACTAGCGGAAACAATGAGCAGTTCTTC
TRBJ2-7 | TRBD1 | 13 | once | TRBV28 | CASSPTGSYEQYF | TGTGCCAGCAGCCCGACAGGGTCCTACGAGCAGTACTTC
TRBJ2-2 | - | 16 | - | TRBV7-2 | CASSPAGTMGTGELFF | TGTGCCAGCAGCCCAGCGGGGACAATGGGGACCGGGGAGCTGTTTTTT
TRBJ2-5 | TRBD1 | 13 | - | TRBV29-1 | CSVEDRLGGAQYF | TGCAGCGTTGAAGATCGTCTAGGGGGCGCCCAGTACTTC
TRBJ2-1 | - | 13 | - | TRBV14 | CASSPNRVGEQFF | TGTGCCAGCAGCCCAAACAGGGTGGGCGAGCAGTTCTTC
TRBJ1-3 | - | 16 | few | TRBV11-2 | CASSGSTVRTGNTIYF | TGTGCCAGCAGCGGATCGACAGTGAGAACTGGAAACACCATATATTTT
TRBJ1-2 | - | 15 | - | TRBV6-1 | CASSEAREGRFGYTF | TGTGCCAGCAGTGAAGCGCGGGAGGGGAGGTTTGGCTACACCTTC
TRBJ1-1 | - | 13 | - | TRBV5-1 | CASSWDPNTEAFF | TGCGCCAGCAGCTGGGACCCGAACACTGAAGCTTTCTTT
TRBJ2-3 | TRBD2 | 15 | - | TRBV7-9 | CASSLSGSDTDTQYF | TGTGCCAGCAGCTTAAGCGGGAGTGATACAGATACGCAGTATTTT
TRBJ2-3 | - | 14 | - | TRBV5-4 | CASSRWTGTDTQYF | TGTGCCAGCAGCCGGTGGACAGGCACAGATACGCAGTATTTT
TRBJ1-3 | - | 16 | once | TRBV5-1 | CASSSRTGGSGNTIYF | TGCGCCAGCAGCTCTAGGACGGGAGGCTCTGGAAACACCATATATTTT
TRBJ2-3 | TRBD2 | 14 | - | TRBV27 | CASSDLAGSGSQYF | TGTGCCAGCAGCGATCTAGCGGGGAGTGGCTCTCAGTATTTT
TRBJ2-3 | TRBD1 | 15 | few | TRBV18 | CASSPRTGGTDTQYF | TGTGCCAGCTCGCCGAGGACAGGGGGCACAGATACGCAGTATTTT